This T cell receptor beta chain comes out of a study of blood T cell repertoires in COVID-19. The germline V gene has CDR1 MNHEY and CDR2 SVGAGI. V was clipped by 4 bases and J by 5 bases; unmatched bases: 11. The CDR3 is 16 amino acids. As processed by the authors: Reference gene primers were amplified, and this amplification served to estimate nucleated cell counts. Sequenced by immunoSEQ multiplex PCR; TCRdb stores in-frame clones only, minus some. V, J and clone size are those of that table, while D and trimming were read from the DNA. The sample contains about 45,000 clones, roughly 84% of which appear only once.

V is TRBV6-5 and J is TRBJ2-5, with 9 nucleotides matching TRBD2. Material for sequencing was peripheral blood. The TCR comes from a woman aged 80 or over with acute or convalescent COVID-19. The CDR3 coding sequence is TGTGCCAGCAGTTCCCCCCAGTTAGCGGGAGTTGAGACCCAGTACTTC. Amino acids: CASSSPQLAGVETQYF.